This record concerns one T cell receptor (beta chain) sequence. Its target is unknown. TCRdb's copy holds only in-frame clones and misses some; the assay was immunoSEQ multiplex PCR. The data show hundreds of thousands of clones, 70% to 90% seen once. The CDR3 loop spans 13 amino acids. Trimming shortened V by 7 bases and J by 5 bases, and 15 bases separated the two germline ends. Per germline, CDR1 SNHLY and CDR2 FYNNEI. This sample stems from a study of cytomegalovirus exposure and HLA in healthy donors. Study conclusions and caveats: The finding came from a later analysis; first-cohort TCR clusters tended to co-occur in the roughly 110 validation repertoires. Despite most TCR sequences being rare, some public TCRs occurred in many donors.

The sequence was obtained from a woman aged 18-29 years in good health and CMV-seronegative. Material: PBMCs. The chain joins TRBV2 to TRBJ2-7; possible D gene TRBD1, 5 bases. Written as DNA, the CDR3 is TGTGCCAGCAACGAGGTCCAGGGCGACGAGCAGTACTTC. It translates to CASNEVQGDEQYF. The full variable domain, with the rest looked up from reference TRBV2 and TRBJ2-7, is EPEVTQTPSHQVTQMGQEVILRCVPISNHLYFYWYRQILGQKVEFLVSFYNNEISEKSEIFDDQFSVERPDGSNFTLKIRSTKLEDSAMYFCASNEVQGDEQYFGPGTRLTVT.